The 2 T cell receptor beta chains below all came from one sample that was sequenced in a study of CD8+CD57+ T cells in acquired aplastic anemia. The template for TCR beta VDJ and CDR3 sequence profiling was genomic DNA. TCRdb reprocessed the reads with MiXCR, giving one entry per CDR3 protein. This table holds approximately 380,000 distinct CDR3 sequences, 60% to 80% found once. Sequencing was done on a sample of sorted CD4+, CD8+, or CD8+CD57+ T cells (not recorded which) from PBMCs. Receptor source: a human donor in good health, serving as a control.

The chain couples TRBV15 to TRBJ1-6, with D possibly matching TRBD1 (5 bases). The V gene's germline CDR1 is LNHNV and CDR2 YYDKDF (reference sequence). The CDR3 spans 14 residues. V was cut by 4 bases and J by 8 bases, with 12 bases left in between. The CDR3 here is CATSTGGYDSPLHF. In nucleotides, the CDR3 is TGTGCCACCAGCACCGGGGGTTACGATTCACCCCTCCACTTT.

This clonotype showed up many times. This chain uses TRBV20-1 with TRBJ1-4; TRBD1 agrees at 8 bases. The germline gives CDR1 DFQATT, CDR2 SNEGSKA (reference sequence). The CDR3 is made up of 17 amino acids. The CDR3 DNA follows: TGCAGCGCTGCCCCCCCAGGGGGCACGTCAACTAATGAAAAACTGTTTTTT. Translated: CSAAPPGGTSTNEKLFF.